This note documents a single T cell receptor beta chain sequence. Its antigen is unknown. TCRdb redid the calling of the RT-PCR reads with MiXCR, one entry per CDR3 protein. This sample has fewer than 600,000 distinct CDR3 sequences; less than 7.5% occur once, and the top ten carry around 13%. Trimming pared 6 bases from V and 6 bases from J, leaving 15 bases between. This CDR3 is 14 amino acids long. The data originate from a study of response to subunit inactivated influenza vaccine. The study's findings and limits: Authors suggested each seasonal influenza vaccination recruits few new T cells.

Sequences were derived from PBMCs from blood, sampled roughly 24 months after vaccination. The V call is TRBV12-3 or TRBV12-4, the J call TRBJ2-1; D possibly matches TRBD1 or TRBD2 (6 bases each). The clonotype originates from a man aged 50 to 69 who received an inactivated influenza vaccine. This CDR3 reads CASSPSGARNEQFF. DNA of the CDR3: TGTGCCAGCAGCCCCTCGGGGGCGCGCAATGAGCAGTTCTTC.